This T cell receptor (beta chain) was obtained from a study of OX40 agonist ivuxolimab in advanced cancers. TCRdb keeps only in-frame clones here, not all; method: immunoSEQ multiplex PCR. The profile shows over 150,000 clones, 85% to 95% of them singletons. The receptor was isolated from an adult with an advanced solid tumor such as melanoma, head and neck, liver or kidney cancer. Sequences were derived from CD4+ or CD8+ T cells sorted from blood, sampled in a trial of the OX40 agonist ivuxolimab.

Here the CDR3 DNA reads TGTGCCAGCAGTGATCTGGGTTTTGGATCACCCCTCCACTTT. Amino acids: CASSDLGFGSPLHF. The gene calls are TRBV6-4 and TRBJ1-6; D ambiguous. This CDR3 has 14 residues. V was pared by 3 bases and J by 10 bases, with 13 bases between. Germline V gene lookup returns CDR1 MRHNA and CDR2 SNTAGT.